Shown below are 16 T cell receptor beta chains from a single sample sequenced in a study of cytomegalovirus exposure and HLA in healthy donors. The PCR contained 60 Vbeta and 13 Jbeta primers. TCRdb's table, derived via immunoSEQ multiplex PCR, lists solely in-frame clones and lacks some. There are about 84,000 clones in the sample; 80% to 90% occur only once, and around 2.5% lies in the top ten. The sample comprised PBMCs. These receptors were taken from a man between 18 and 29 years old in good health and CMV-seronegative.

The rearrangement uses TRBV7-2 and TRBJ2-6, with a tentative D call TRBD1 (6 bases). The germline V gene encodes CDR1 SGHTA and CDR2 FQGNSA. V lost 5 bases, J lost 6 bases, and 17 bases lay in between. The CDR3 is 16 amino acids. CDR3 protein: CASSPQWTAQANVLTF. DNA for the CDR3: TGTGCCAGCAGCCCACAGTGGACAGCTCAGGCCAACGTCCTGACTTTC.

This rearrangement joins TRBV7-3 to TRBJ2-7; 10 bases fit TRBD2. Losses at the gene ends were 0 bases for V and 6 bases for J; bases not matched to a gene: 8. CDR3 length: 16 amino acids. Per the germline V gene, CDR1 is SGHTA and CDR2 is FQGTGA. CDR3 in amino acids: CASSLTGASGRSEQYF. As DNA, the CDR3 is TGTGCCAGCAGCTTAACCGGGGCTAGCGGGAGATCCGAGCAGTACTTC.

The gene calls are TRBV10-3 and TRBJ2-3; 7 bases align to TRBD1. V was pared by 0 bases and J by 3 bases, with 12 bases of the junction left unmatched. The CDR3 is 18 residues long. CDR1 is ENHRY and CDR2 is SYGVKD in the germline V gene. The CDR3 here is CAISESETYRGPTDTQYF. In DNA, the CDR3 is TGTGCCATCAGTGAGTCGGAGACCTACAGGGGCCCAACAGATACGCAGTATTTT.

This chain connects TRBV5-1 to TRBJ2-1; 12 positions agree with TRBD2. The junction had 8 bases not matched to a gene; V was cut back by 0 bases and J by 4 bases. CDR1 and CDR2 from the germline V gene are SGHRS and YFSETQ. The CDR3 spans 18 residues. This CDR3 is CASSLGATSGSRYNEQFF. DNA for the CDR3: TGCGCCAGCAGCTTGGGTGCGACTAGCGGGAGCCGATACAATGAGCAGTTCTTC.

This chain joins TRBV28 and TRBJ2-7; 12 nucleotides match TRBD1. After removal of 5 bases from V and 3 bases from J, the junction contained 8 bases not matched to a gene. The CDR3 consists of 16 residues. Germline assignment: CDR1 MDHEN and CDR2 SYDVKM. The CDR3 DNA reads TGTGCCAGCAGTCTTCCGGGACAGGGGGCCCTCTACGAGCAGTACTTC. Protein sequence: CASSLPGQGALYEQYF.

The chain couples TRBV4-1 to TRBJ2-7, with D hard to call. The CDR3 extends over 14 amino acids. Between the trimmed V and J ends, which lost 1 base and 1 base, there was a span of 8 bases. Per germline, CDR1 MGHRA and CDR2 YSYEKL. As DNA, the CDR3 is TGCGCCAGCAGCCAAGTTACAGAGTCCTACGAGCAGTACTTC. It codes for CASSQVTESYEQYF.

The chain's CDR3 is CASSLELASYNEQFF. The CDR3, as DNA: TGTGCCAGCAGCTTAGAGCTAGCCTCCTACAATGAGCAGTTCTTC. The chain uses TRBV7-9 and TRBJ2-1, with D perhaps TRBD2 (5 bases). The CDR3 has 15 residues. The germline V and J ends were trimmed by 1 base and 0 bases, with 7 bases remaining between them. Looked up from germline, CDR1 is SEHNR and CDR2 is FQNEAQ (reference sequence).

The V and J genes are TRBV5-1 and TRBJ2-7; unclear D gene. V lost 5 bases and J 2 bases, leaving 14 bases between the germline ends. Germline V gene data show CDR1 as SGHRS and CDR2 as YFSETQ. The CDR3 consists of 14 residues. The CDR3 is CASSTSETPYEQYF. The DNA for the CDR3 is TGCGCCAGCAGTACCAGCGAGACTCCCTACGAGCAGTACTTC.

CDR3 DNA: TGTGCCAGCAGCCCGGGGAGGGGAGTGAACACTGAAGCTTTCTTT. This gives the protein CASSPGRGVNTEAFF. The chain is built from TRBV5-4 and TRBJ1-1; weak D call: TRBD1 (5 bases). CDR1 and CDR2 (germline): SGHNT, YYREEE (reference sequence). Trimming pared 4 bases from V and 0 bases from J, leaving 13 bases between. The CDR3 extends over 15 amino acids.

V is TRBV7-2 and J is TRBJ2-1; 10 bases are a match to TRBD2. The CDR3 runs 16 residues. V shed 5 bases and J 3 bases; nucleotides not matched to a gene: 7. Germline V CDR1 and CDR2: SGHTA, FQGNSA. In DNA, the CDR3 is TGTGCCAGCAGCCCCCTTACTAGCGGGATCTACAATGAGCAGTTCTTC. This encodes CASSPLTSGIYNEQFF.

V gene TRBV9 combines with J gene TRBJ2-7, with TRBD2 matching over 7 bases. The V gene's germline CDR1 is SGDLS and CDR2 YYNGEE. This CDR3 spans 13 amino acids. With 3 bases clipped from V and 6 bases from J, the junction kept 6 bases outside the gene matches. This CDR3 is CASSARLAGEQYF. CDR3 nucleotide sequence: TGTGCCAGCAGCGCTCGACTAGCTGGCGAGCAGTACTTC.

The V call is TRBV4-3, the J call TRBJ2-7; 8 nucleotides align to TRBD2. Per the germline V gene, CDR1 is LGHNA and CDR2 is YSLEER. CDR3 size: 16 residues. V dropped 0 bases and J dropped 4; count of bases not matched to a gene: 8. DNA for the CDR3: TGCGCCAGCAGCCAAGATATTGGGGGCGGGGGGTACGAGCAGTACTTC. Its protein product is CASSQDIGGGGYEQYF.

CDR3 sequence: CASSEAAGGQYEQYF. In DNA form, the CDR3 reads TGTGCCAGCAGTGAAGCGGCAGGGGGACAATACGAGCAGTACTTC. This chain links TRBV6-1 with TRBJ2-7, with TRBD1 identical over 7 bases. Germline values: CDR1 MNHNS, CDR2 SASEGT. The V gene end was trimmed by 0 bases and the J gene end by 4 bases; junction bases not matched to a gene: 6. There are 15 residues in the CDR3.

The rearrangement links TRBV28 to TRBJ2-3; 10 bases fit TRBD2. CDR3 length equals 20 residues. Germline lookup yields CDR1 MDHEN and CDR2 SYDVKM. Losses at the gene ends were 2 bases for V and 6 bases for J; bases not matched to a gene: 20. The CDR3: CASSLRGLAGAAWIWDTQYF. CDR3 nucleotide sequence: TGTGCCAGCAGTTTACGGGGGCTAGCGGGAGCGGCGTGGATCTGGGATACGCAGTATTTT.

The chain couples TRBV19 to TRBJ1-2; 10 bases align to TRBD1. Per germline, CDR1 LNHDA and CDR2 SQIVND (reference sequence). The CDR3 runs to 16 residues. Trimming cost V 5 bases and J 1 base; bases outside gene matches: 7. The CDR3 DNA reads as TGTGCCAGTAGTCTCGACGGACAGGGGGGTAACTATGGCTACACCTTC. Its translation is CASSLDGQGGNYGYTF.

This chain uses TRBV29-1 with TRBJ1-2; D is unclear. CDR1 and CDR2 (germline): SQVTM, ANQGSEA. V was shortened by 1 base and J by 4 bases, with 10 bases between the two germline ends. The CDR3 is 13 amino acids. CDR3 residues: CSVEVSQFYGYTF. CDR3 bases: TGCAGCGTTGAAGTTTCCCAATTCTATGGCTACACCTTC.